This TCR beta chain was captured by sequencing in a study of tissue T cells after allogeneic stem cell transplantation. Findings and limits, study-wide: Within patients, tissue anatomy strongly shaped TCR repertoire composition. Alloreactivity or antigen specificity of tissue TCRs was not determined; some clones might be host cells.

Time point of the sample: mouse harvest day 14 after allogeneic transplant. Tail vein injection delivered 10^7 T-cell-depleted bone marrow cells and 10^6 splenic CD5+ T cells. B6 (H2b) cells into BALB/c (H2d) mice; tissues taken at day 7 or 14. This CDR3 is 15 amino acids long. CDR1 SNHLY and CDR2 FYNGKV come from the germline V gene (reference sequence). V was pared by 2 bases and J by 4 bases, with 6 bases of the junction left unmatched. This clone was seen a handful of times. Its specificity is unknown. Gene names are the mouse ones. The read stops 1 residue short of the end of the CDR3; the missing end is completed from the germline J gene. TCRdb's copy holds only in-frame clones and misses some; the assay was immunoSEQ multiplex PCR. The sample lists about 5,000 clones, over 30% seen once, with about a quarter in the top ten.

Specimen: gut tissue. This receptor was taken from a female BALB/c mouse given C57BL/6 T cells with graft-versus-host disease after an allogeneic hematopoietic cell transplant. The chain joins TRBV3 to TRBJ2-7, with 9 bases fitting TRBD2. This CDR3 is CASSLRGGGAYEQYF. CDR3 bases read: TGTGCCAGCAGCTTAAGAGGTGGGGGGGCTTATGAACAGTAC.